This T cell receptor beta chain was recorded in a study of metastatic and nonmetastatic thyroid tumors. As for the study in general: Samples came from malignant and benign thyroid patients, and repertoires were compared across blood and tumor or nodule tissue. General study points: When malignant thyroid tumors were compared with benign nodules, TCR beta diversity was reportedly significantly higher in the malignant tumors. This held in both blood and tumor samples.

Germline CDR1 reads WNHNN; CDR2 reads SYGVQD (reference sequence). The ends were cut back, 4 bases at V and 5 bases at J, with 9 bases in the middle. The CDR3 consists of 12 residues. Concerning this clone: Antigen: not known.

Via MiXCR, TCRdb re-called the PCR reads. The sample contains roughly 13,000 clones, approximately 25% of which appear only once. Treatment of any kind had been given to no patient before thyroid surgery. The chain carries TRBV10-1 and TRBJ2-7, with D uncertain. Sequenced material: tumor tissue. This receptor was identified in a female donor with papillary thyroid cancer or a benign thyroid nodule (not recorded which). Some clones in this sample may be carry-over from other donors' samples. The CDR3 sequence: CASSAAAHEQYF. The CDR3 bases are TGCGCCAGCAGTGCGGCCGCCCACGAGCAGTACTTC.